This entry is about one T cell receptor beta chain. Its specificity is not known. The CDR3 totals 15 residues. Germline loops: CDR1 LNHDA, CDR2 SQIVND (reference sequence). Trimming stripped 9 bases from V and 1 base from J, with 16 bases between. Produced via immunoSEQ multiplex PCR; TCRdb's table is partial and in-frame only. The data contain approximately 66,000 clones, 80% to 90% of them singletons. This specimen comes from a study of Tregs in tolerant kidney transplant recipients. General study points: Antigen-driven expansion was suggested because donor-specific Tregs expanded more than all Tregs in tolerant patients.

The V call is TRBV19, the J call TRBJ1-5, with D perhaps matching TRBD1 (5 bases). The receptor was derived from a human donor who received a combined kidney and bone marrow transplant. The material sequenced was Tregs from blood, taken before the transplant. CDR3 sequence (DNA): TGTGCCAGCCTCTCGAGGGGTTACAGCAATCAGCCCCAGCATTTT. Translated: CASLSRGYSNQPQHF.